This T cell receptor beta chain was captured in a study of T cells after somatic rescue of genetic block. Clones were sequenced by immunoSEQ multiplex PCR, and TCRdb holds only the in-frame ones, with some missing. The repertoire has roughly 110,000 clones, over 80% of them found once; the top ten carry 1.4%. CDR3 size: 15 residues. The V end was cut by 4 bases, the J end by 8 bases, with 18 bases between. The sequence was obtained from a woman aged 18-29 years. The chain carries TRBV5-3 and TRBJ1-4, with D perhaps TRBD1 (5 bases). TRBV5-3 is flagged as an ORF with uncertain function. The specimen sequenced was peripheral blood mononuclear cells (PBMCs). In DNA form, the CDR3 reads TGTGCCAGAAGCGACCGGGACTTCGTGGACGAAAAACTGTTTTTT. Translation: CARSDRDFVDEKLFF.